One T cell receptor beta chain is described in this entry. The antigen remains undetermined. Whereas donors were nominally healthy upon sampling, unrecorded immune exposures were probable. The data are from a study of cytomegalovirus exposure and HLA in healthy donors. Per germline, CDR1 SNHLY and CDR2 FYNNEI. The CDR3 runs 12 residues. Trimming took 5 bases from V and 6 from J, leaving 11 bases between them. Study-wide results and limits: The authors later found most CMV-associated TCR beta chains appeared HLA-restricted.

The PCR had 60 Vbeta and 13 Jbeta primers. Here immunoSEQ multiplex PCR was the method, and the copy in TCRdb shows in-frame clones only, minus some. Of 150,000 to 180,000 clones in the sample, roughly four fifths are singletons; the top ten hold more than 1.2%. The chain links TRBV2 to TRBJ2-7; D possibly corresponds to TRBD1 (6 bases). The TCR sequence derives from a man between 18 and 29 years old in good health and CMV-seronegative. Sample: PBMCs. The CDR3 region is CASSSRGSEQYF. The CDR3 nucleotides read TGTGCCAGCAGTTCCAGGGGAAGCGAGCAGTACTTC.